This T cell receptor (beta chain) was captured in a study of T cells after posttransplantation cyclophosphamide. This clone was picked up a small number of times. The assay was immunoSEQ multiplex PCR, and TCRdb's table has in-frame clones only and misses some. Sampling found over 30,000 clones, none seen once. Specimen: PBMCs. This sequence originates from a woman between 50 and 59 years old in good health and a related stem cell transplant donor.

Here the CDR3 DNA reads TGTGCCAGCTCGTCACCACTAGCGGCCTCCTACGAGCAGTACTTC. Translation gives CASSSPLAASYEQYF. The chain recombines TRBV18 with TRBJ2-5; 8 bases are a match to TRBD2. TRBJ2-7 matches the DNA end more closely, so the J call is doubtful. Germline lookup yields CDR1 KGHSH and CDR2 LQKENI. CDR3 size: 15 residues.